A single sample is the source of the 23 T cell receptor beta chains below, sequenced in a study of shared clonotypes between healthy human individuals. This table comes from immunoSEQ multiplex PCR, and its TCRdb copy is limited to in-frame clones, with some not included. The sample consists of roughly 1 million clones, roughly 74% of them appearing once. The sample consisted of memory CD4+ T cells from PBMCs. Subset meaning: CD45RA-negative fraction. These receptors were obtained from a young man in good health. Some clones in this sample may be carry-over from other donors' samples.

This clone was picked up one time. V and J are TRBV5-1 and TRBJ1-2, with a weak D call TRBD1 (5 bases). Germline assignment: CDR1 SGHRS and CDR2 YFSETQ. V was pared by 0 bases and J by 6 bases, with 9 bases between. The CDR3 length is 13 residues. CDR3 amino acids: CASSLAGKDGYTF. The CDR3 bases are TGCGCCAGCAGCTTGGCAGGGAAGGATGGCTACACCTTC.

In this sample, this clone turned up a few times. The chain combines TRBV28 with TRBJ2-1; 14 bases agree with TRBD2. The germline V gene has CDR1 MDHEN and CDR2 SYDVKM. The CDR3 extends over 19 amino acids. J gave up 4 bases and V 1 base, and 9 bases lay outside the gene matches. The CDR3, as DNA: TGTGCCAGCAGTTTATACAATCTGGGACTAGCGGGGGATTACAATGAGCAGTTCTTC. Its protein is CASSLYNLGLAGDYNEQFF.

V and J are TRBV7-9 and TRBJ2-1; 7 bases are shared with TRBD2. The CDR3 length is 14 residues. Germline lookup yields CDR1 SEHNR and CDR2 FQNEAQ (reference sequence). Losses at the gene ends were 5 bases for V and 8 bases for J; bases not matched to a gene: 9. The CDR3 protein is CASSGGRSGDEQFF. The CDR3 nucleotides read TGTGCCAGCAGCGGAGGGCGCAGCGGGGATGAGCAGTTCTTC. Full variable domain (rest looked up from reference TRBV7-9 and TRBJ2-1): DTGVSQNPRHKITKRGQNVTFRCDPISEHNRLYWYRQTLGQGPEFLTYFQNEAQLEKSRLLSDRFSAERPKGSFSTLEIQRTEQGDSAMYLCASSGGRSGDEQFFGPGTRLTVL.

V usage is TRBV7-2 and J usage is TRBJ2-2; D call uncertain. Germline V CDR1 and CDR2: SGHTA, FQGNSA. This CDR3 is 14 amino acids long. Between the trimmed V and J ends, which lost 1 base and 5 bases, there was a span of 8 bases. CDR3 nucleotide sequence: TGTGCCAGCAGCTTAGAGGTCTCGACCGGGGAGCTGTTTTTT. Protein sequence: CASSLEVSTGELFF.

The chain combines TRBV5-1 with TRBJ2-5, with a tentative D call TRBD1 (6 bases). CDR1 is SGHRS, CDR2 YFSETQ, per germline. Deletions cut 7 bases from V and 4 bases from J, with 20 bases between. This CDR3 has 15 amino acids. CDR3 region: CASALAAQGGETQYF. In nucleotides, the CDR3 is TGCGCCAGCGCCCTGGCAGCCCAAGGGGGAGAGACCCAGTACTTC.

The rearrangement links TRBV19 to TRBJ1-1, with 7 bases that match TRBD1. Trimming removed 5 bases from V and 6 bases from J; junction bases left unmatched: 15. Germline CDR1 and CDR2: LNHDA and SQIVND (reference sequence). This CDR3 is 16 amino acids long. The CDR3 DNA reads TGTGCCAGTAGTTTCGTAACAGGGGCCCGAGCTCCTGAAGCTTTCTTT. As protein: CASSFVTGARAPEAFF.

The V gene is TRBV7-6, the J gene TRBJ2-7, with D possibly matching TRBD1 (5 bases). Trimming removed 2 bases from V and 3 bases from J, with 14 bases in between. Germline CDR1 is SGHVS and CDR2 is FNYEAQ. The CDR3 totals 15 residues. CDR3 sequence reads: CASSLRQGNHYEQYF. CDR3 bases: TGTGCCAGCAGCTTACGGCAGGGAAATCACTACGAGCAGTACTTC.

About this clone itself: The sample holds other DNA sequences that translate to the same CDR3. The V call is TRBV5-1, the J call TRBJ1-1; D is perhaps TRBD1 (5 bases). Germline V gives CDR1 SGHRS, CDR2 YFSETQ. Trimming cost V 4 bases and J 1 base, with 14 bases left between them. The CDR3 is 15 residues long. DNA for the CDR3: TGCGCCAGCAGCCTCCCCAGGGCAGGGAACACTGAAGCTTTCTTT. Translation gives CASSLPRAGNTEAFF. The complete variable domain, with remaining parts taken from reference TRBV5-1 and TRBJ1-1, reads KAGVTQTPRYLIKTRGQQVTLSCSPISGHRSVSWYQQTPGQGLQFLFEYFSETQRNKGNFPGRFSGRQFSNSRSEMNVSTLELGDSALYLCASSLPRAGNTEAFFGQGTRLTVV.

DNA for the CDR3: TGCGCCAGCAGCCTTGGTTTTCGAGATACAGCTTTCTTT. Amino acids: CASSLGFRDTAFF. The chain links TRBV5-1 to TRBJ1-1, with D hard to call. Trimming took off 4 bases at V and 10 bases at J, with 17 bases between the two ends. The germline V gene has CDR1 SGHRS and CDR2 YFSETQ. The length of the CDR3 is 13 residues. Based on the CDR3 plus reference TRBV5-1 and TRBJ1-1, the full variable domain is KAGVTQTPRYLIKTRGQQVTLSCSPISGHRSVSWYQQTPGQGLQFLFEYFSETQRNKGNFPGRFSGRQFSNSRSEMNVSTLELGDSALYLCASSLGFRDTAFFGQGTRLTVV.

CDR3 loop: CASSSMTVRTNTGELFF. The DNA for the CDR3 is TGTGCCAGCAGCTCCATGACAGTAAGGACGAACACCGGGGAGCTGTTTTTT. This chain joins TRBV7-6 and TRBJ2-2; TRBD1 might be the D (5 bases). Germline V gene lookup returns CDR1 SGHVS and CDR2 FNYEAQ. This CDR3 is built from 17 residues. Between the trimmed V and J ends, which lost 4 bases and 0 bases, there was a span of 15 bases.

This clone was found once. The V and J genes are TRBV7-8 and TRBJ2-5; TRBD1 aligns across 9 bases. After removal of 5 bases from V and 4 bases from J, the junction contained 11 bases not matched to a gene. Germline CDR1 and CDR2: SGHVS and FQNEAQ. The CDR3 has 16 amino acids. The CDR3 is CASSQSRDRARETQYF. The CDR3 DNA is TGTGCCAGCAGCCAAAGCCGGGACAGGGCCAGAGAGACCCAGTACTTC. Full variable domain (remainder filled in from reference TRBV7-8 and TRBJ2-5): GAGVSQSPRYKVAKRGQDVALRCDPISGHVSLFWYQQALGQGPEFLTYFQNEAQLDKSGLPSDRFFAERPEGSVSTLKIQRTQQEDSAVYLCASSQSRDRARETQYFGPGTRLLVL.

This clone was found a few times. The gene calls are TRBV30 and TRBJ1-3; D gene uncertain. The CDR3 sequence is 15 residues long. Trimming removed 2 bases at V and 0 bases at J, with 11 bases between. Germline CDR1 is GTSNPN and CDR2 is SVGIG (reference sequence). The DNA of the CDR3 is TGTGCCTGGAGTACGGGTCAGAGCTCTGGAAACACCATATATTTT. Its protein product is CAWSTGQSSGNTIYF.

The CDR3 loop is CATSQDMGYEQYF. The DNA for the CDR3 is TGTGCCACCAGCCAAGACATGGGCTACGAGCAGTACTTC. The chain uses TRBV15 and TRBJ2-7; D is unresolved. Germline V lookup: CDR1 LNHNV, CDR2 YYDKDF (reference sequence). V was shortened by 5 bases and J by 3 bases, with 11 bases between the two germline ends. The CDR3 consists of 13 residues.

This chain uses TRBV18 with TRBJ2-5; D not resolved. The V end was cut by 0 bases, the J end by 1 base, with 12 bases between. CDR3 length: 16 residues. Germline loops: CDR1 KGHSH, CDR2 LQKENI. For the CDR3, the DNA is TGTGCCAGCTCACCACCAAGAAGTAAAGCCCAAGAGACCCAGTACTTC. This sequence encodes CASSPPRSKAQETQYF.

The chain carries TRBV5-1 and TRBJ2-7; 16 positions match TRBD2. Germline V gives CDR1 SGHRS, CDR2 YFSETQ. The CDR3 is 16 amino acids. J lost 7 bases, V lost 3 bases, and 7 bases had no gene match. CDR3 protein: CASSSGLAGGPREQYF. For the CDR3, the DNA is TGCGCCAGCAGCTCGGGACTAGCGGGAGGGCCCCGGGAGCAGTACTTC.

The chain combines TRBV28 with TRBJ2-7, with D unresolved. The germline V gene has CDR1 MDHEN and CDR2 SYDVKM. V shed 3 bases and J shed 5 bases, with 17 bases lying between them. This CDR3 is 15 amino acids long. In DNA form, the CDR3 reads TGTGCCAGCAGTTTTCGAACTGGAAGGGAAGACGAGCAGTACTTC. Protein: CASSFRTGREDEQYF.

The chain is built from TRBV6-6 and TRBJ2-7, with D perhaps assigned TRBD1 or TRBD2 (5 bases each). Trimming took 8 bases from V and 7 from J, leaving 21 bases between them. This CDR3 comprises 14 residues. Germline V gene data show CDR1 as MNHNY and CDR2 as SVGAGI (reference sequence). The CDR3 DNA reads TGTGCCAGCCGGGACGGAGCATTACGGAGGGAGCAGTACTTC. Its translation is CASRDGALRREQYF.

Comments on this clone: The same CDR3 can be traced to other DNA sequences in this sample. This rearrangement joins TRBV7-3 to TRBJ1-1; no reliable D call. Germline loops: CDR1 SGHTA, CDR2 FQGTGA. Trimming cost V 2 bases and J 4 bases, with 8 bases left between them. The CDR3 contains 13 residues. The CDR3 sequence: CASSLGLGTEAFF. The DNA for the CDR3 is TGTGCCAGCAGCTTAGGTCTGGGCACTGAAGCTTTCTTT. The variable domain in full, completed from reference TRBV7-3 and TRBJ1-1, reads GAGVSQTPSNKVTEKGKYVELRCDPISGHTALYWYRQSLGQGPEFLIYFQGTGAADDSGLPNDRFFAVRPEGSVSTLKIQRTERGDSAVYLCASSLGLGTEAFFGQGTRLTVV.

This clone has just one count. Different DNA sequences within this sample yield the same CDR3. This sequence joins TRBV7-9 and TRBJ1-1; perhaps TRBD1 as D (6 bases). Germline CDR1 is SEHNR and CDR2 is FQNEAQ (reference sequence). The CDR3 has 13 amino acids. Trimming left V 1 base short and J 5 bases short, with 8 bases between. CDR3 nucleotides: TGTGCCAGCAGCTTAGAACAGGGAACTGAAGCTTTCTTT. Translation: CASSLEQGTEAFF.

This chain uses TRBV5-4 with TRBJ2-5; 10 bases are shared with TRBD2. The germline gives CDR1 SGHNT, CDR2 YYREEE (reference sequence). J was trimmed by 5 bases and V by 5 bases; bases with no gene match: 6. CDR3 length: 14 residues. CDR3 DNA sequence: TGTGCCAGCAGGTCTAGCGGGAGTAGTGAGACCCAGTACTTC. Amino acid sequence: CASRSSGSSETQYF. Variable domain in full (rest from reference TRBV5-4 and TRBJ2-5): ETGVTQSPTHLIKTRGQQVTLRCSSQSGHNTVSWYQQALGQGPQFIFQYYREEENGRGNFPPRFSGLQFPNYSSELNVNALELDDSALYLCASRSSGSSETQYFGPGTRLLVL.

This clone was counted a single time. At the DNA level, this CDR3 is encoded by other sequences in the same sample as well. This rearrangement joins TRBV9 to TRBJ1-1; a possible D gene is TRBD1 (6 bases). CDR1 and CDR2 (germline): SGDLS, YYNGEE. Trimming left V 2 bases short and J 0 bases short, with 8 bases between. CDR3 length: 14 residues. CDR3 sequence (DNA): TGTGCCAGCAGCGTTACAGGGTTGAACACTGAAGCTTTCTTT. Amino acid sequence: CASSVTGLNTEAFF.

This sequence joins TRBV7-3 and TRBJ2-3; TRBD2 matches at 9 bases. With 6 bases clipped from V and 1 base from J, the junction kept 2 bases outside the gene matches. Germline V gene sequence: CDR1 SGHTA, CDR2 FQGTGA. This CDR3 has 14 residues. CDR3: CASSIAGGTDTQYF. CDR3 nucleotides: TGTGCCAGCAGTATAGCGGGAGGCACAGATACGCAGTATTTT.

The chain employs TRBV4-1 and TRBJ2-5; D unresolved. This CDR3 is 16 amino acids long. Germline lookup yields CDR1 MGHRA and CDR2 YSYEKL. V was trimmed by 0 bases and J by 4 bases, leaving 15 bases between them. DNA for the CDR3: TGCGCCAGCAGCCAAGAAGGATTGGCAGGTCGAGAGACCCAGTACTTC. Amino acids: CASSQEGLAGRETQYF.